This T cell receptor beta chain was obtained from a study of Ad26.COV2.S vaccination and SARS-CoV-2 variants (dated by TCRdb to 2020 to 2023). Describing the broader study: Donors in the vaccine arm were drawn from COV1001, a multicentre, randomized, double-blind, placebo-controlled phase I-IIa trial testing Ad26.COV2.S in healthy adults. Ad26.COV2.S was given intramuscularly at 5x10^10 or 1x10^11 viral particles, as a single shot or as two shots 56 days apart. TCRbeta repertoire sequencing served as the tool for gauging how specific and how broad the SARS-CoV-2-reactive T cell receptors were following Ad26.COV2.S vaccination. A total of 32 samples were included in the TCR-sequenced set, comprising around 19 Ad26.COV2.S vaccine recipients, 5 placebo recipients and 8 SARS-CoV-2 convalescent individuals. Trial participants were randomized into five groups of five: low-dose or high-dose Ad26.COV2.S given once or twice, or placebo on both occasions. Investigators remained blinded to trial group allocation during experiments and outcome assessment. Study-level results and caveats: Vaccine and placebo recipients had comparable non-spike TCR breadth, which fits with the vaccine containing only spike. The authors noted that total T cell responses may have been underestimated by the TCR breadth and depth analyses. Comparing responses between vaccine doses or regimens was not something the study was powered to do. After vaccination, substantial breadth of spike-specific CD8+ and CD4+ T cell responses was reported. Ad26.COV2.S recipients had higher spike-specific TCR breadth than placebo recipients (P = 0.0014).

TCRbeta CDR3 regions were sequenced with the immunoSEQ Assay. After extraction, genomic DNA underwent amplification by bias-controlled multiplex PCR, followed by high-throughput sequencing. As for how the authors treated the data: To quantify the absolute abundance of each unique TCRbeta CDR3 region, sequences were collapsed and filtered. T cell fraction was estimated by normalization of TCRbeta template counts to usable DNA, with usable DNA being measured through amplification of reference genes present in all nucleated cells. Repertoire TCRs were annotated as SARS-CoV-2-specific by exact matching of V gene, CDR3 amino acid sequence and J gene to a known reactive TCR set. The reference SARS-CoV-2 TCR set came from MIRA and was filtered for enrichment in COVID-19-positive ImmuneCODE repertoires, removing public or cross-reactive TCRs. Using the MIRA antigens, annotated TCRs were further analysed by specific ORF or by position within an ORF. Depth was the summed frequency of annotated unique rearrangements, while breadth was defined as annotated unique rearrangements over total unique productive rearrangements. Group comparisons of TCR breadth used two-sided Wilcoxon rank-sum tests. TCRdb obtained this table from immuneACCESS and retained in-frame rearrangements with V and J assigned. These tables miss some clones; where compared with another copy, unresolved V genes account for less than half of the shortfall, and the remainder is unexplained. That table furnishes V, J and clone size, whereas the DNA furnished D and trimming. Recorded for this sample are 300,000 to 350,000 clones; around nine tenths of them occurred a single time. The top ten clonotypes cover over 8.5% of the sample.

As concerns this clone: The antigen it recognizes is unknown. Within one base of it there is no much larger clone, and no base qualities were kept.

V is cut by 0 bases and J by 2 bases, and the space between the germline ends is 12 bases. In the germline V gene (reference sequence), CDR1 corresponds to SEHNR and CDR2 to FQNEAQ. Including the terminal cysteine and phenylalanine, the CDR3 comprises 16 residues. Only the CDR3 region is kept as DNA, spanning 48 bases read in frame from base 1. The sample's treatment or condition label, decoded: about 20 received Ad26.COV2.S at low or high dose, single or two shots; 5 received placebo; per-sample allocation not given. Repertoires of vaccine and placebo recipients were sequenced from samples collected on day 63 after the first injection. In Cohort 1b, some 25 adults aged 18-55 years were enrolled at a single site in Boston, USA, between 29 July and 7 August 2020. Ad26.COV2.S consisted of a replication-incompetent adenovirus type 26 vector by which a prefusion-stabilized SARS-CoV-2 spike protein from the original Wuhan strain was expressed.

The chain is encoded by TRBV7-9 joined to TRBJ2-3, with the D gene uncertain. This receptor was obtained from a person between 18 and 59 years old who received the Ad26.COV2.S COVID-19 vaccine or a placebo. Sample: peripheral blood, taken in a trial of Ad26.COV2.S vaccine versus placebo. The DNA sequence is as follows: TGTGCCAGCAGCTTAGCTCCTAGTGGGGACACAGATACGCAGTATTTT. The resulting protein is CASSLAPSGDTDTQYF.